This TCR beta chain was sequenced for a study of OX40 agonist ivuxolimab in advanced cancers. Turning to the overall study: Ivuxolimab, which targeted the costimulatory receptor OX40 (CD134), was an agonistic, fully human IgG2 monoclonal antibody. Three dose-escalation patients achieved partial responses, one with hepatocellular carcinoma and two with cutaneous melanoma. Of the approximately 54 patients in dose escalation, about 20 had hepatocellular carcinoma, about 15 had melanoma, 9 had renal cell carcinoma and 9 had head and neck cancer. The purpose of peripheral TCRbeta sequencing was to test whether ivuxolimab changed TCR sequence diversity and led to clonal T-cell expansion. In the dose-escalation cohort, around four fifths of patients were male, and the mean age was approximately 60 years with a range of roughly 23 to 79. Intravenous ivuxolimab was administered to patients every 2 weeks at six dose levels: 0.01, 0.1, 0.3, 1.5, 3 and 10 mg/kg. The monotherapy dose-escalation portion (N ≈ 56 patients) of the phase I ivuxolimab trial is reported in the paper. Patients were allowed to have had prior anti-PD-1, anti-PD-L1 or anti-CTLA-4 therapy, and around 40% of the dose-escalation patients had previously received checkpoint inhibitors.

For this clone: Its recognized antigen is unknown. One base away there is no much larger clone; base qualities are not given.

Trimming takes 0 bases from V and 7 bases from J, and the germline ends sit 14 bases apart. The CDR3 starts with the cysteine, ends with the phenylalanine, and has 15 residues. This entry keeps only the CDR3 DNA: 45 bases, framed from base 1. The germline V gene (reference sequence) provides CDR1 SGHKS and CDR2 YYEKEE. For sequencing of the TCRbeta CDR3 region, genomic DNA was extracted from the sorted cells. The immunoSEQ Assay was used for sequencing of TCRbeta CDR3 regions. TCRdb obtained this table from immuneACCESS and retained in-frame rearrangements with V and J assigned. These tables miss some clones; where compared with another copy, unresolved V genes account for less than half of the shortfall, and the remainder is unexplained. The sample table lists 98,000 or so clones, 91% of them with a count of one. 2% to 3% of the sample goes to the ten largest clones. Results the study describes overall, beyond this receptor: Antigen specificity was not determined for the clonally expanded peripheral T cells. Clonal expansion of both CD4+ and CD8+ blood T cells was observed from baseline to week 6 at doses 0.1 to 3.0 mg/kg. In the 0.1-3.0 mg/kg groups, partial responders had among the lowest normalized peripheral clonal expansion, particularly in CD8+ T cells. After ivuxolimab, CD8+ T cells had more expanded clones than CD4+ T cells on average. Low levels of normalized T-cell clonal expansion were also seen in some patients who did not respond.

The trial excluded patients who had a history of autoimmune disease or were on systemic immunosuppression. Peripheral blood for TCR sequencing was collected from all dose cohorts at baseline, on cycle 4 day 1, and on cycle 7 day 1. Samples were obtained from an open-label, multicenter, first-in-human phase I dose-escalation trial of ivuxolimab. Adults with locally advanced or metastatic head and neck squamous cell, hepatocellular, melanoma or renal cell carcinoma were enrolled in the trial. Before TCR sequencing, CD4+ T cells and CD8+ T cells from peripheral blood were sorted into separate populations.

The rearranged chain carries TRBV5-5 and TRBJ1-5, and TRBD1 may be the D gene, going by 6 matching bases. The sequence derives from an adult with an advanced solid tumor such as melanoma, head and neck, liver or kidney cancer. The sequenced sample was CD4+ or CD8+ T cells sorted from blood, obtained in a trial of the OX40 agonist ivuxolimab. The CDR3 corresponds to CASSLGVGGRQPQHF. The nucleotide sequence reads TGTGCCAGCAGCTTGGGTGTCGGGGGGCGGCAGCCCCAGCATTTT.